This is a list of T cell receptor beta chains from one sample in a study of lymphopenia after photon versus proton radiotherapy. TCRdb's copy holds only in-frame clones and misses some; the assay was immunoSEQ multiplex PCR. The sample yields around 12,000 clones, less than 90% seen once. The sequenced sample was peripheral blood, obtained from a patient treated with photon-based radiotherapy. Source of these receptors: a man in his sixties with pancreatic cancer. CDR3s include the opening cysteine and the closing phenylalanine or tryptophan. The D gene is left open where the match is weak. Where a row states a size, it is once, few, many or the class of an expanded clone; other rows omit it.

CDR3: CASTPDPGQAFNEQFF
DNA: TGTGCCAGCACCCCCGATCCGGGACAGGCTTTCAATGAGCAGTTCTTC
V: TRBV6-4
D: TRBD1
J: TRBJ2-1
length: 16
size: once

CDR3: CASSSLGTAFGNTIYF
DNA: TGTGCCAGCAGTTCGTTAGGGACAGCCTTTGGAAACACCATATATTTT
V: TRBV6-6
D: TRBD1
J: TRBJ1-3
length: 16
size: -

CDR3: CAWRIQGGLTNYGYTF
DNA: TGTGCCTGGAGGATACAGGGGGGCCTCACTAACTATGGCTACACCTTC
V: TRBV30
D: TRBD1
J: TRBJ1-2
length: 16
size: once

CDR3: CASSPRVSYEQYF
DNA: TGTGCCAGCAGCCCCCGTGTATCATACGAGCAGTACTTC
V: TRBV14
D: -
J: TRBJ2-7
length: 13
size: once

CDR3: CASSLVLQGNYGYTF
DNA: TGCGCCAGCAGCTTGGTCCTACAGGGGAACTATGGCTACACCTTC
V: TRBV5-1
D: TRBD1
J: TRBJ1-2
length: 15
size: -

CDR3: CASSLGTANTEAFF
DNA: TGTGCCAGCAGCTTGGGGACAGCTAACACTGAAGCTTTCTTT
V: TRBV5-5
D: -
J: TRBJ1-1
length: 14
size: -

CDR3: CASSEGLAGSGELFF
DNA: TGTGCCAGCAGTGAAGGGCTAGCGGGATCCGGGGAGCTGTTTTTT
V: TRBV2
D: TRBD2
J: TRBJ2-2
length: 15
size: -

CDR3: CSVQANYGYTF
DNA: TGCAGTGTGCAAGCTAACTATGGCTACACCTTC
V: TRBV20-1
D: -
J: TRBJ1-2
length: 11
size: -

CDR3: CASSTGNTEAFF
DNA: TGCGCCAGCAGCACAGGGAACACTGAAGCTTTCTTT
V: TRBV5-1
D: -
J: TRBJ1-1
length: 12
size: -

CDR3: CASSLGQKETQYF
DNA: TGCGCCAGCAGCTTGGGGCAGAAAGAGACCCAGTACTTC
V: TRBV5-1
D: -
J: TRBJ2-5
length: 13
size: -

CDR3: CASSDGAANTGELFF
DNA: TGCGCCAGCAGCGACGGAGCGGCGAACACCGGGGAGCTGTTTTTT
V: TRBV5-1
D: -
J: TRBJ2-2
length: 15
size: -

CDR3: CASSPGHNQPQHF
DNA: TGTGCCAGTAGCCCGGGACACAATCAGCCCCAGCATTTT
V: TRBV19
D: -
J: TRBJ1-5
length: 13
size: -

CDR3: CASLFRGGPLYGYTF
DNA: TGTGCCAGCCTGTTTCGAGGGGGCCCCCTTTATGGCTACACCTTC
V: TRBV2
D: TRBD1
J: TRBJ1-2
length: 15
size: once

CDR3: CASKGQTSPLHF
DNA: TGTGCCAGCAAGGGACAGACTTCACCCCTCCACTTT
V: TRBV25-1
D: TRBD1
J: TRBJ1-6
length: 12
size: few

CDR3: CASSLGTTSTDTQYF
DNA: TGTGCCAGCAGCTTAGGGACAACTAGCACAGATACGCAGTATTTT
V: TRBV5-4
D: -
J: TRBJ2-3
length: 15
size: -

CDR3: CASSQWGSGEGYTF
DNA: TGCGCCAGCAGCCAATGGGGTTCAGGGGAAGGCTACACCTTC
V: TRBV4-3
D: -
J: TRBJ1-2
length: 14
size: -

CDR3: CASSYPGNYGYTF
DNA: TGTGCCAGCAGCTACCCAGGGAACTATGGCTACACCTTC
V: TRBV7-8
D: -
J: TRBJ1-2
length: 13
size: -

CDR3: CASSAERRSSYEQYF
DNA: TGTGCCAGCAGTGCGGAACGTCGGAGCTCCTACGAGCAGTACTTC
V: TRBV6-4
D: -
J: TRBJ2-7
length: 15
size: -

CDR3: CASSSGQLSYEQYF
DNA: TGTGCCAGCAGTTCGGGGCAACTTTCCTACGAGCAGTACTTC
V: TRBV6-5
D: -
J: TRBJ2-7
length: 14
size: -

CDR3: CASTEGGSPQHF
DNA: TGTGCCAGCACGGAGGGGGGTTCGCCCCAGCATTTT
V: TRBV6-5
D: -
J: TRBJ1-5
length: 12
size: -

CDR3: CASSLRRGRNYEQYF
DNA: TGCGCCAGCAGCTTGCGGCGGGGTAGAAATTACGAGCAGTACTTC
V: TRBV5-1
D: -
J: TRBJ2-7
length: 15
size: few

CDR3: CASSLQGYEQFF
DNA: TGTGCCAGCAGCTTACAGGGCTATGAGCAGTTCTTC
V: TRBV7-2
D: -
J: TRBJ2-1
length: 12
size: once

CDR3: CASSLAFSGSSPLHF
DNA: TGTGCCAGCAGCTTGGCCTTTTCCGGGAGTTCACCCCTCCACTTT
V: TRBV5-6
D: -
J: TRBJ1-6
length: 15
size: -

CDR3: CASRAGPGTINYGYTF
DNA: TGCGCCAGCAGGGCCGGTCCAGGGACGATAAACTATGGCTACACCTTC
V: TRBV5-1
D: -
J: TRBJ1-2
length: 16
size: -

CDR3: CSVGGTNTGELFF
DNA: TGCAGCGTTGGGGGGACTAACACCGGGGAGCTGTTTTTT
V: TRBV29-1
D: -
J: TRBJ2-2
length: 13
size: -

CDR3: CASSIGTVGSEQYF
DNA: TGTGCCAGTAGTATCGGGACGGTGGGTTCCGAGCAGTACTTC
V: TRBV19
D: -
J: TRBJ2-7
length: 14
size: -

CDR3: CAISPGTGGRVSETQYF
DNA: TGTGCCATCAGTCCCGGGACTGGGGGCAGAGTCTCAGAGACCCAGTACTTC
V: TRBV10-3
D: -
J: TRBJ2-5
length: 17
size: -

CDR3: CASSLKGFNSPLHF
DNA: TGCGCCAGCAGCTTGAAAGGGTTCAATTCACCCCTCCACTTT
V: TRBV5-1
D: -
J: TRBJ1-6
length: 14
size: once

CDR3: CASSDREDGELFF
DNA: TGCGCCAGCAGTGACAGGGAGGACGGGGAGCTGTTTTTT
V: TRBV10-1
D: -
J: TRBJ2-2
length: 13
size: once

CDR3: CAWNRGNEKLFF
DNA: TGTGCCTGGAACAGGGGGAATGAAAAACTGTTTTTT
V: TRBV30
D: TRBD1
J: TRBJ1-4
length: 12
size: -

CDR3: CASSEARSPGELFF
DNA: TGTGCCAGCAGTGAAGCACGGTCTCCCGGGGAGCTGTTTTTT
V: TRBV2
D: -
J: TRBJ2-2
length: 14
size: -

CDR3: CASRGTGEKLFF
DNA: TGTGCCAGCAGGGGGACAGGTGAAAAACTGTTTTTT
V: TRBV2
D: TRBD1
J: TRBJ1-4
length: 12
size: few

CDR3: CSASSGNTIYF
DNA: TGCAGTGCTAGTTCCGGAAACACCATATATTTT
V: TRBV20-1
D: -
J: TRBJ1-3
length: 11
size: -

CDR3: CASSFGTSGNNEQFF
DNA: TGTGCCAGCAGCTTCGGGACTAGCGGGAACAATGAGCAGTTCTTC
V: TRBV7-6
D: TRBD2
J: TRBJ2-1
length: 15
size: -

CDR3: CASSQDNARSYEQYF
DNA: TGCGCCAGCAGCCAAGATAACGCCCGGTCCTACGAGCAGTACTTC
V: TRBV4-3
D: -
J: TRBJ2-7
length: 15
size: -

CDR3: CASSEGVVASTDTQYF
DNA: TGTGCCAGCAGTGAAGGGGTTGTAGCTAGCACAGATACGCAGTATTTT
V: TRBV25-1
D: -
J: TRBJ2-3
length: 16
size: -

CDR3: CASSRGRPYNEQFF
DNA: TGCGCCAGCAGCAGGGGGCGCCCCTACAATGAGCAGTTCTTC
V: TRBV5-1
D: TRBD1
J: TRBJ2-1
length: 14
size: -

CDR3: CASSNRGPQRTEAFF
DNA: TGTGCCAGCAGTAACCGGGGACCCCAAAGGACTGAAGCTTTCTTT
V: TRBV6-5
D: -
J: TRBJ1-1
length: 15
size: -

CDR3: CSVDPNYGYTF
DNA: TGCAGCGTTGACCCTAACTATGGCTACACCTTC
V: TRBV29-1
D: -
J: TRBJ1-2
length: 11
size: -

CDR3: CASSQEGNNLDGYTF
DNA: TGCGCCAGCAGCCAAGAAGGAAATAACCTGGATGGCTACACCTTC
V: TRBV4-1
D: -
J: TRBJ1-2
length: 15
size: -

CDR3: CASSSMAPGHHSGANVLTF
DNA: TGTGCCAGCAGCTCGATGGCCCCCGGACACCACTCTGGGGCCAACGTCCTGACTTTC
V: TRBV7-9
D: -
J: TRBJ2-6
length: 19
size: -

CDR3: CASSLTGAVTEAFF
DNA: TGTGCCAGCAGTCTTACAGGGGCCGTCACTGAAGCTTTCTTT
V: TRBV11-3
D: TRBD1
J: TRBJ1-1
length: 14
size: -

CDR3: CASSGAGPKNIQYF
DNA: TGTGCCAGCAGCGGGGCTGGGCCCAAAAACATTCAGTACTTC
V: TRBV6-1
D: -
J: TRBJ2-4
length: 14
size: -

CDR3: CASSLGTGARKVRF
DNA: TGTGCCAGCAGCCTCGGGACAGGGGCCAGGAAGGTTCGGTTC
V: TRBV7-9
D: TRBD1
J: TRBJ2-7
length: 14
size: -

CDR3: CATSRGLRTSGGAGTQYF
DNA: TGTGCCACCAGCAGAGGTCTTAGGACTAGCGGGGGGGCTGGTACGCAGTATTTT
V: TRBV15
D: TRBD2
J: TRBJ2-3
length: 18
size: once

CDR3: CASSLQTGIVQPQHF
DNA: TGTGCCAGCAGCCTCCAGACAGGGATTGTTCAGCCCCAGCATTTT
V: TRBV5-5
D: TRBD1
J: TRBJ1-5
length: 15
size: -

CDR3: CASSLAGDGNTIYF
DNA: TGTGCCAGCAGCTTAGCGGGGGACGGAAACACCATATATTTT
V: TRBV7-2
D: -
J: TRBJ1-3
length: 14
size: -

CDR3: CSVGTGRRDGYTF
DNA: TGCAGCGTTGGGACAGGGCGAAGGGATGGCTACACCTTC
V: TRBV29-1
D: TRBD1
J: TRBJ1-2
length: 13
size: -